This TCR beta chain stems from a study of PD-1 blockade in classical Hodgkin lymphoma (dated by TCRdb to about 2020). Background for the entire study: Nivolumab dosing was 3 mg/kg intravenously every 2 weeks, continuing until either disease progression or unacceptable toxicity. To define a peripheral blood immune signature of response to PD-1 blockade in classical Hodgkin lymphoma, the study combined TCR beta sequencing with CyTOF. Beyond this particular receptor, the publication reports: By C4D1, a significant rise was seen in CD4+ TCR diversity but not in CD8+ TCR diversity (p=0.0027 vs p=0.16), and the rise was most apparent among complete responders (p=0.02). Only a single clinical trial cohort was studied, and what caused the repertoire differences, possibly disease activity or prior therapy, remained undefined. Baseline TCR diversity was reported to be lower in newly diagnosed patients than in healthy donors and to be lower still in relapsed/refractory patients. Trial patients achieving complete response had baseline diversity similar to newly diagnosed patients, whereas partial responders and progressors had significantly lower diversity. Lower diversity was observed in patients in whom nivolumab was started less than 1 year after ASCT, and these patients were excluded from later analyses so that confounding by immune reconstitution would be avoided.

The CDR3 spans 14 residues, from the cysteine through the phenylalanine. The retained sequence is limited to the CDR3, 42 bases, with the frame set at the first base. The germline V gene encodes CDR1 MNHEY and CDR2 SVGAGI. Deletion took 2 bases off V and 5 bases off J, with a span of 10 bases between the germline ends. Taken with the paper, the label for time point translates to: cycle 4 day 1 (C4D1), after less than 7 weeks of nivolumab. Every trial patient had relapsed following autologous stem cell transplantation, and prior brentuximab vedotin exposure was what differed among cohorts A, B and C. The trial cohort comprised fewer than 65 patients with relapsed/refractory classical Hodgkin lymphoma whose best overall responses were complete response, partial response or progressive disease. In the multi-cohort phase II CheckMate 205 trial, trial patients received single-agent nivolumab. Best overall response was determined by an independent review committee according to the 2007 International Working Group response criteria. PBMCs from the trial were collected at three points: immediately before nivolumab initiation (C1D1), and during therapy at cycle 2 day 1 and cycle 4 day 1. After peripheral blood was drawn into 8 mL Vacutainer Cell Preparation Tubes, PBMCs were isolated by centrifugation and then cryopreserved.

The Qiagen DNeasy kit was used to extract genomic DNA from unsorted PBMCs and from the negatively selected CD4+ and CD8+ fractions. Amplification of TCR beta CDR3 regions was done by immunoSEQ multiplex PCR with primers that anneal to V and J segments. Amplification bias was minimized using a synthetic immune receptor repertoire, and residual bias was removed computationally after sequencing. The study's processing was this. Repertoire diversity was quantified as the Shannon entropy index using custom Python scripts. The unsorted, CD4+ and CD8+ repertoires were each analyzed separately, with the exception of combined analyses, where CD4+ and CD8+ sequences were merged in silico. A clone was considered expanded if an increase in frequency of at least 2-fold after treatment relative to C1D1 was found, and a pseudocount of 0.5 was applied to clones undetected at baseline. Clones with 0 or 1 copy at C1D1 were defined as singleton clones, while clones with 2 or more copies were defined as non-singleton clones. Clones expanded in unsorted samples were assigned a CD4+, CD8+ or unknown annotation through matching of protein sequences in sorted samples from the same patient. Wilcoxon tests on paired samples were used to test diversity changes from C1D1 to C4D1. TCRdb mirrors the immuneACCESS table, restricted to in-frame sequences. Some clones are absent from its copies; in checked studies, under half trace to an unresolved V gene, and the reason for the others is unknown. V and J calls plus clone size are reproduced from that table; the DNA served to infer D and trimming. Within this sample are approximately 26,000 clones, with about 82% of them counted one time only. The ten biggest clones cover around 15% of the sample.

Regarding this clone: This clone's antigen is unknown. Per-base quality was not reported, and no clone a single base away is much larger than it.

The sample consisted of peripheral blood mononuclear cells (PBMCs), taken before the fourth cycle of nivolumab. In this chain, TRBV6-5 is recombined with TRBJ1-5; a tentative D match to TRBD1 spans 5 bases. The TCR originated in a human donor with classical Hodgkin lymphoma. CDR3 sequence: CASSYAGPDQPQHF. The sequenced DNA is TGTGCCAGCAGTTACGCAGGGCCTGATCAGCCCCAGCATTTT.